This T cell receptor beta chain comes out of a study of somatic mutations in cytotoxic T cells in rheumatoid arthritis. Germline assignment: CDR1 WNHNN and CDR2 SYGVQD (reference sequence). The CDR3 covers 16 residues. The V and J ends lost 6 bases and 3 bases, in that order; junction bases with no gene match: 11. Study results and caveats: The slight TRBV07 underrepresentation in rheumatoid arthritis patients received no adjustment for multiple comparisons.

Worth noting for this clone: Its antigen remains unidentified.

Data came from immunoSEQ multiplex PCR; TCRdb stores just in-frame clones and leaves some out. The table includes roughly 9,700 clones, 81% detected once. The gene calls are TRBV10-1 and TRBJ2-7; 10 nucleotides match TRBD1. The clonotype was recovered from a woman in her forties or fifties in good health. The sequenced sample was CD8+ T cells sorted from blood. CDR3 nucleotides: TGCGCCAGCAGGACCCCCGTTAGGACAGGGGGCTACGAGCAGTACTTC. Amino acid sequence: CASRTPVRTGGYEQYF.